These 9 T cell receptor beta chains were sequenced from one sample in a study of shared clonotypes between healthy human individuals (dated by TCRdb to 2018 to 2020). Libraries were constructed by the immunoSEQ multiplex PCR assay. TCRdb took this table from immuneACCESS and kept in-frame rearrangements with V and J called. Such tables lack part of the clones; where checked against another copy, unresolved V genes explain under half of the gap, and the rest is unexplained. The sample table shows 180,000 or so clones, and 85% to 95% are seen once. The top ten hold 0.065% to 0.07% of the sample. The specimen sequenced was naive CD4+ T cells sorted from blood. The sample's cell subset or site label, decoded: CD45RA+ positively selected. Receptors originate from a young woman in good health.

Note on this clone: The sample has other DNA sequences that encode this CDR3 too. The rearrangement uses TRBV28 and TRBJ2-5; D is ambiguous. Germline lookup yields CDR1 MDHEN and CDR2 SYDVKM. The CDR3 totals 12 residues. Trimming took 6 bases from V and 1 from J, leaving 6 bases between them. As DNA, the CDR3 is TGTGCCAGCAGCTCCCCCCAAGAGACCCAGTACTTC. Translation: CASSSPQETQYF.

This clone occurred once. This rearrangement joins TRBV27 to TRBJ2-3, with D possibly being TRBD1 (6 bases). The CDR3 sequence is 14 residues long. Trimming pared 2 bases from V and 4 bases from J, leaving 10 bases between. Germline lookup yields CDR1 MNHEY and CDR2 SMNVEV (reference sequence). DNA for the CDR3: TGTGCCAGCAGTTTACAGGGGTCTTCAGATACGCAGTATTTT. This translates into CASSLQGSSDTQYF.

The chain is built from TRBV28 and TRBJ1-1; D is ambiguous. Germline-derived CDR1 and CDR2 are MDHEN and SYDVKM. The length of the CDR3 is 15 residues. V lost 6 bases and J lost 2, with 16 bases in between. The CDR3 spells CASRPDVGFNTEAFF. The CDR3 DNA is TGTGCCAGCAGACCGGACGTGGGATTCAACACTGAAGCTTTCTTT.

The J gene is TRBJ2-5, the V gene TRBV2, with 15 bases that match TRBD2. CDR1 is SNHLY, CDR2 FYNNEI, per germline. The V and J ends lost 6 bases and 4 bases, in that order; junction bases with no gene match: 3. This CDR3 has 15 residues. The DNA of the CDR3 is TGTGCCAGCAGAGCGGGACTAGCGGGAGGAGAGACCCAGTACTTC. Its protein is CASRAGLAGGETQYF. Based on the CDR3 plus reference TRBV2 and TRBJ2-5, the full variable domain is EPEVTQTPSHQVTQMGQEVILRCVPISNHLYFYWYRQILGQKVEFLVSFYNNEISEKSEIFDDQFSVERPDGSNFTLKIRSTKLEDSAMYFCASRAGLAGGETQYFGPGTRLLVL.

The chain employs TRBV4-1 and TRBJ2-4, with D uncertain. The length of the CDR3 is 16 residues. The V end lost 3 bases, the J end lost 0 bases, and 12 bases lay between the germline ends. Germline CDR1 is MGHRA and CDR2 is YSYEKL. CDR3 residues: CASSQEGFLAKNIQYF. DNA of the CDR3: TGCGCCAGCAGCCAGGAAGGGTTCCTAGCCAAAAACATTCAGTACTTC.

The rearrangement uses TRBV15 and TRBJ2-5; the D is unclear. CDR1 LNHNV and CDR2 YYDKDF come from the germline V gene (reference sequence). Trimming removed 0 bases at V and 6 bases at J, with 5 bases between. The CDR3 contains 12 residues. The CDR3 region has the DNA TGTGCCACCAGCAGAGATATTCAGACCCAGTACTTC. This sequence encodes CATSRDIQTQYF.

CDR3 sequence (DNA): TGTGCCAGCACCCAAAGGCAGGGAAACACCATATATTTT. Its translation is CASTQRQGNTIYF. This chain connects TRBV28 to TRBJ1-3; D not resolved. CDR3 length equals 13 residues. Trimming left V 7 bases short and J 4 bases short, with 11 bases between. Germline loops: CDR1 MDHEN, CDR2 SYDVKM. The variable domain in full, with the rest retrieved from reference TRBV28 and TRBJ1-3, is DVKVTQSSRYLVKRTGEKVFLECVQDMDHENMFWYRQDPGLGLRLIYFSYDVKMKEKGDIPEGYSVSREKKERFSLILESASTNQTSMYLCASTQRQGNTIYFGEGSWLTVV.

V usage is TRBV5-1 and J usage is TRBJ2-1, with 8 bases that match TRBD1. Germline loops: CDR1 SGHRS, CDR2 YFSETQ. With 3 bases clipped from V and 2 bases from J, the junction kept 7 bases outside the gene matches. This CDR3 comprises 16 residues. In DNA form, the CDR3 reads TGCGCCAGCAGCTGGGGTGCGACAGGGGCCTACAATGAGCAGTTCTTC. This gives the protein CASSWGATGAYNEQFF. The full variable domain, with the rest looked up from reference TRBV5-1 and TRBJ2-1, is KAGVTQTPRYLIKTRGQQVTLSCSPISGHRSVSWYQQTPGQGLQFLFEYFSETQRNKGNFPGRFSGRQFSNSRSEMNVSTLELGDSALYLCASSWGATGAYNEQFFGPGTRLTVL.

The chain combines TRBV21-1 with TRBJ2-5; the tabulated D call, TRBD2, remains unverified against the DNA. The DNA end favors TRBJ2-7, so the J call may be wrong. TRBV21-1 counts as a pseudogene. The CDR3 has 16 residues. The CDR3 bases are TGTGCCAGCAGCAAAGCTGCCCCGGGAGTCGCCTACGAGCAGTACTTC. Residues: CASSKAAPGVAYEQYF.